In this sample, the clone carrying this TCR beta chain turned up a few times. The antigen is unknown. The iRepertoire nested amplicon-rescue multiplex PCR amplified TCR alpha and beta CDR3s from RNA. Tissue mRNA or PBMC total RNA, about 85-400 ng, went into one-step reverse transcription and amplification. TCRdb reprocessed the multiplex PCR reads via MiXCR and lists one record per CDR3 protein. This sample has about 130,000 distinct CDR3 sequences; around 25% occur once, and the top ten carry 27%. These data belong to a study of glioma-infiltrating T cells. Findings and limits, study-wide: Tissue-blood divergence was below expectation in non-neoplastic patients, above in gliomas.

V gave up 5 bases and J gave up 0 bases, with 12 bases separating them. The CDR3 covers 15 residues. The germline V gene encodes CDR1 KGHSH and CDR2 LQKENI. The TCR was taken from a human donor with low-grade glioma or glioblastoma, undergoing nonglioma brain surgery, or in good health (not recorded which). V is TRBV18 and J is TRBJ2-3; D is possibly TRBD1 or TRBD2 (5 bases each). Source material: glioma tissue, nonneoplastic brain tissue, or PBMCs (not recorded which). The CDR3 sequence is CASSSGTQSTDTQYF. Written as DNA, the CDR3 is TGTGCCAGCTCATCCGGGACCCAGAGCACAGATACGCAGTATTTT.